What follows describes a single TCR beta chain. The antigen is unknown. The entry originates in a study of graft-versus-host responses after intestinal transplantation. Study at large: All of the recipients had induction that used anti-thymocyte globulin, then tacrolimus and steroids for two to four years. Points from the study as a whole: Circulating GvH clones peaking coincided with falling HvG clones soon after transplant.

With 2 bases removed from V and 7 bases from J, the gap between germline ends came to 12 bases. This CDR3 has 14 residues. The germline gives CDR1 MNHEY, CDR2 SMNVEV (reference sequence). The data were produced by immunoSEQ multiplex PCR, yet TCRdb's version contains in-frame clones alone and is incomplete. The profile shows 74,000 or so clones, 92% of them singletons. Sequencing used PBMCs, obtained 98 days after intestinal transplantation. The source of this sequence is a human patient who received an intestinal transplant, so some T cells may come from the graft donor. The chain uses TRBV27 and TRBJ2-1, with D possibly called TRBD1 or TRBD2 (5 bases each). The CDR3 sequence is CASSLMGEQNEQFF. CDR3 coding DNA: TGTGCCAGCAGTTTAATGGGGGAGCAGAATGAGCAGTTCTTC.